This TCR beta chain was captured by sequencing in a study of blood T cell repertoires in COVID-19. The length of the CDR3 is 17 residues. V gave up 0 bases and J gave up 3 bases; unmatched junction bases: 3. The germline gives CDR1 MNHEY, CDR2 SVGEGT. Clones were read by immunoSEQ multiplex PCR, and TCRdb kept only the in-frame ones, dropping some. Of a few hundred thousand clones in the sample, around 87% were seen once. The receptor's source is a man younger than 40 in a cohort exposed to, infected with or recovered from COVID-19 (not recorded which). Sequencing input: PBMCs or T cells enriched from blood (not recorded which). The chain carries TRBV6-2 or TRBV6-3 and TRBJ2-3, with 13 bases lining up with TRBD2. The CDR3 coding sequence is TGTGCCAGCAGTTACTCGCGACTAGCGGGAGGAACAGATACGCAGTATTTT. Protein: CASSYSRLAGGTDTQYF.